Following are 24 T cell receptor beta chains from one sample sequenced in a study of T cell responses to AZD1222 COVID-19 vaccine. Profiled with immunoSEQ multiplex PCR; TCRdb holds only in-frame clones, not every one. The sample carries roughly 100,000 clones, around 91% recorded once. The sample here was peripheral blood, taken on day 0 of AZD1222 vaccination. Receptor source: an adult in good health.

V gene TRBV3-1 (or the pseudogene TRBV3-2) combines with J gene TRBJ2-7; 10 bases map to TRBD1. J was trimmed by 4 bases and V by 1 base; bases with no gene match: 7. There are 16 residues in the CDR3. CDR1 and CDR2 from the germline V gene are LGHDT and YNNKEL (reference sequence). The CDR3 loop is CASSQGSGTGVYEQYF. As DNA, the CDR3 is TGTGCCAGCAGCCAAGGTTCGGGGACAGGGGTATACGAGCAGTACTTC.

The chain is built from TRBV4-1 and TRBJ1-2, with D perhaps matching TRBD1 (5 bases). Germline V gene data show CDR1 as MGHRA and CDR2 as YSYEKL. Trimming shortened V by 2 bases and J by 6 bases, and 19 bases separated the two germline ends. The CDR3 is made up of 16 amino acids. The CDR3 DNA is TGCGCCAGCAGCCAACCGGTGGGCAGGATGGGGGATGGCTACACCTTC. This translates into CASSQPVGRMGDGYTF.

This chain uses TRBV5-4 with TRBJ2-3, with 8 bases fitting TRBD2. The CDR3 covers 14 residues. Trimming cost V 2 bases and J 4 bases; bases outside gene matches: 3. CDR1 and CDR2 (germline): SGHNT, YYREEE (reference sequence). The CDR3 DNA sequence: TGTGCCAGCAGCTTCCGGGGGGGGGCAGATACGCAGTATTTT. This codes for CASSFRGGADTQYF.

The rearrangement uses TRBV7-8 and TRBJ2-7; D could derive from TRBD1 or TRBD2 (5 bases each). Germline-derived CDR1 and CDR2 are SGHVS and FQNEAQ. Trimming left V 7 bases short and J 3 bases short, with 16 bases between. The CDR3 sequence is 14 residues long. Here the CDR3 reads CASTPKRGYYEQYF. The DNA of the CDR3 is TGTGCCAGCACCCCCAAGAGGGGATACTACGAGCAGTACTTC.

The chain employs TRBV7-9 and TRBJ2-2, with unresolved D. The CDR3 is 14 amino acids. With 7 bases removed from V and 4 bases from J, the gap between germline ends came to 13 bases. Germline CDR1 is SEHNR and CDR2 is FQNEAQ (reference sequence). The CDR3 DNA is TGTGCCAGCACCCTAGACCGGGCCACCGGGGAGCTGTTTTTT. Encoded protein: CASTLDRATGELFF.

This chain links TRBV2 with TRBJ2-3; D possibly corresponds to TRBD2 (5 bases). The ends were cut back, 4 bases at V and 2 bases at J, with 7 bases in the middle. Germline CDR1 and CDR2: SNHLY and FYNNEI. This CDR3 contains 13 residues. The CDR3 reads CASSVEDTDTQYF. The CDR3 nucleotides read TGTGCCAGCAGTGTGGAGGACACAGATACGCAGTATTTT.

This clone is a singleton in its sample. The chain links TRBV4-1 to TRBJ2-7; 7 bases map to TRBD1. Germline trimming cut 2 bases from V and 0 bases from J; bases unmatched to any gene: 7. Germline V gene lookup returns CDR1 MGHRA and CDR2 YSYEKL. This CDR3 has 16 amino acids. In nucleotides, the CDR3 is TGCGCCAGCAGCCAACCCGGGACAGCCAGCTCCTACGAGCAGTACTTC. Translated: CASSQPGTASSYEQYF.

The chain carries TRBV6-5 and TRBJ1-2; 8 positions agree with TRBD1. CDR3 size: 12 residues. Germline trimming cut 4 bases from V and 10 bases from J; bases unmatched to any gene: 5. Per germline, CDR1 MNHEY and CDR2 SVGAGI. CDR3: CASSSSDRAYTF. For the CDR3, the DNA is TGTGCCAGCAGTTCCTCGGACAGGGCCTACACCTTC.

The CDR3 nucleotides read TGTGCCATCAGTGTGGAGAGCTCTGGAAACACCATATATTTT. Encoded protein: CAISVESSGNTIYF. V and J are TRBV10-3 and TRBJ1-3; D is unclear. The CDR3 spans 14 residues. The V gene lost 4 bases and the J gene lost 0 bases, with 7 bases spanning the gap. CDR1 is ENHRY, CDR2 SYGVKD, per germline.

This rearrangement joins TRBV5-6 to TRBJ2-1; D uncertain. V was pared by 0 bases and J by 3 bases, with 7 bases between. Germline CDR1 and CDR2: SGHDT and YYEEEE. The CDR3 is 14 amino acids. The DNA of the CDR3 is TGTGCCAGCAGCTTGGCCACAGACTACAATGAGCAGTTCTTC. Its protein product is CASSLATDYNEQFF.

The chain is built from TRBV9 and TRBJ1-1, with D tentatively TRBD1 (5 bases). The V end was cut by 3 bases, the J end by 1 base, with 10 bases between. The CDR3 is 14 residues long. CDR1 and CDR2 (germline): SGDLS, YYNGEE. CDR3 sequence: CASSAGTQNTEAFF. The CDR3 bases are TGTGCCAGCAGCGCGGGGACGCAGAACACTGAAGCTTTCTTT.

The count of this clone is one. V usage is TRBV18 and J usage is TRBJ1-2, with TRBD1 as a possible D gene (5 bases). The germline gives CDR1 KGHSH, CDR2 LQKENI. The CDR3 is 14 amino acids. The V end lost 3 bases, the J end lost 4 bases, and 12 bases lay between the germline ends. The CDR3 loop reads CASSPGLEAYGYTF. CDR3 bases: TGTGCCAGCTCACCGGGACTCGAGGCCTATGGCTACACCTTC.

V is TRBV5-5 and J is TRBJ1-1, with D possibly being TRBD1 (5 bases). The ends were cut back, 4 bases at V and 6 bases at J, with 10 bases in the middle. CDR3 length equals 12 residues. Per the germline V gene, CDR1 is SGHKS and CDR2 is YYEKEE (reference sequence). The CDR3 is CASSLLTAEAFF. Here the CDR3 DNA reads TGTGCCAGCAGCCTACTGACAGCTGAAGCTTTCTTT.

The genes are TRBV19 and TRBJ2-7, with D tentatively TRBD2 (6 bases). The CDR3 runs 13 residues. Germline CDR1 LNHDA, CDR2 SQIVND (reference sequence). Trimming removed 8 bases at V and 3 bases at J, with 14 bases between. In DNA form, the CDR3 reads TGTGCCAGTTCCCCTAGCGAAAACTACGAGCAGTACTTC. Translated: CASSPSENYEQYF.

V and J are TRBV7-9 and TRBJ1-1; 7 bases align to TRBD1. Germline CDR1 is SEHNR and CDR2 is FQNEAQ (reference sequence). The CDR3 is 13 amino acids. Trimming at V came to 0 bases and at J to 9 bases, leaving 4 bases not matched to a gene. CDR3 region: CASSLAGDSKAFF. The CDR3 DNA reads as TGTGCCAGCAGCTTAGCGGGGGACAGCAAAGCTTTCTTT.

The rearrangement links TRBV4-1 to TRBJ2-7; D might be TRBD2 (6 bases). Trimming pared 3 bases from V and 3 bases from J, leaving 24 bases between. The CDR3 is 18 amino acids. Germline V gene lookup returns CDR1 MGHRA and CDR2 YSYEKL. In DNA, the CDR3 is TGCGCCAGCAGCCATGTAAGGACGGAGGCGGGGCCCCTCTACGAGCAGTACTTC. Translating gives CASSHVRTEAGPLYEQYF.

V is TRBV6-5 and J is TRBJ2-1, with TRBD2 identical over 8 bases. Germline CDR1 MNHEY, CDR2 SVGAGI. This CDR3 is 15 amino acids long. With 8 bases clipped from V and 4 bases from J, the junction kept 10 bases outside the gene matches. The CDR3 DNA is TGTGCCAGCGCCCAAGGGCGGGGGGATTACAATGAGCAGTTCTTC. It yields the protein CASAQGRGDYNEQFF.

The chain carries TRBV20-1 and TRBJ2-1; the match to TRBD2 covers 13 bases. The CDR3 contains 14 residues. With V trimmed by 3 bases and J by 9 bases, 5 bases remained unmatched. The V gene's germline CDR1 is DFQATT and CDR2 SNEGSKA (reference sequence). The CDR3 is CSASGTSGALEQFF. The CDR3 DNA reads as TGCAGTGCTAGTGGGACTAGCGGGGCCCTTGAGCAGTTCTTC.

The J gene is TRBJ1-1, the V gene TRBV30, with 8 bases lining up with TRBD1. J gave up 4 bases and V 4 bases, and 5 bases lay outside the gene matches. The germline V gene has CDR1 GTSNPN and CDR2 SVGIG (reference sequence). CDR3 size: 13 residues. This chain's CDR3 is CAWMIQGGTEAFF. CDR3 sequence (DNA): TGTGCCTGGATGATACAGGGGGGCACTGAAGCTTTCTTT.

The chain employs TRBV4-1 and TRBJ1-3; 7 bases are shared with TRBD1. The germline V gene encodes CDR1 MGHRA and CDR2 YSYEKL. Losses at the gene ends were 4 bases for V and 2 bases for J; bases not matched to a gene: 8. This CDR3 has 16 residues. The CDR3 protein is CASSRDAGGPGNTIYF. CDR3 bases: TGCGCCAGCAGCCGAGACGCAGGGGGACCTGGAAACACCATATATTTT.

The chain joins TRBV12-3 or TRBV12-4 to TRBJ2-1; 7 bases match TRBD2. The CDR3 sequence is 12 residues long. V was pared by 6 bases and J by 15 bases, with 11 bases of the junction left unmatched. The CDR3 DNA follows: TGTGCCAGCAGCCCCAGGTTAGCGGGTGGGTTCTTC. This sequence encodes CASSPRLAGGFF.

This clone came up a few times. The chain has TRBV15 and TRBJ1-5, with D maybe TRBD1 (5 bases). The CDR3 totals 16 residues. Trimming took 0 bases from V and 5 from J, leaving 14 bases between them. Germline CDR1 LNHNV, CDR2 YYDKDF (reference sequence). CDR3 in DNA: TGTGCCACCAGCAGAGATTTTAGGGGCGGGGATCAGCCCCAGCATTTT. Its translation: CATSRDFRGGDQPQHF.

The CDR3 DNA follows: TGTGCCAGCAGTTACTCTTCCCTAAGCCCTAATGAGCAGTTCTTC. Protein product: CASSYSSLSPNEQFF. The V and J genes are TRBV6-2 or TRBV6-3 and TRBJ2-1; D is uncertain. Germline values: CDR1 MNHEY, CDR2 SVGEGT. This CDR3 has 15 amino acids. V was trimmed by 0 bases and J by 7 bases, leaving 13 bases between them.

This clone was seen more than once but under ten times. The chain combines TRBV5-1 with TRBJ2-5; D might be TRBD2 (5 bases). From germline, CDR1 is SGHRS and CDR2 YFSETQ. Trimming cost V 1 base and J 4 bases, with 11 bases left between them. The CDR3 has 14 amino acids. The CDR3 protein is CASSLFGVRETQYF. As DNA, the CDR3 is TGCGCCAGCAGCTTGTTCGGGGTACGAGAGACCCAGTACTTC. The variable domain in full, with the rest retrieved from reference TRBV5-1 and TRBJ2-5, is KAGVTQTPRYLIKTRGQQVTLSCSPISGHRSVSWYQQTPGQGLQFLFEYFSETQRNKGNFPGRFSGRQFSNSRSEMNVSTLELGDSALYLCASSLFGVRETQYFGPGTRLLVL.